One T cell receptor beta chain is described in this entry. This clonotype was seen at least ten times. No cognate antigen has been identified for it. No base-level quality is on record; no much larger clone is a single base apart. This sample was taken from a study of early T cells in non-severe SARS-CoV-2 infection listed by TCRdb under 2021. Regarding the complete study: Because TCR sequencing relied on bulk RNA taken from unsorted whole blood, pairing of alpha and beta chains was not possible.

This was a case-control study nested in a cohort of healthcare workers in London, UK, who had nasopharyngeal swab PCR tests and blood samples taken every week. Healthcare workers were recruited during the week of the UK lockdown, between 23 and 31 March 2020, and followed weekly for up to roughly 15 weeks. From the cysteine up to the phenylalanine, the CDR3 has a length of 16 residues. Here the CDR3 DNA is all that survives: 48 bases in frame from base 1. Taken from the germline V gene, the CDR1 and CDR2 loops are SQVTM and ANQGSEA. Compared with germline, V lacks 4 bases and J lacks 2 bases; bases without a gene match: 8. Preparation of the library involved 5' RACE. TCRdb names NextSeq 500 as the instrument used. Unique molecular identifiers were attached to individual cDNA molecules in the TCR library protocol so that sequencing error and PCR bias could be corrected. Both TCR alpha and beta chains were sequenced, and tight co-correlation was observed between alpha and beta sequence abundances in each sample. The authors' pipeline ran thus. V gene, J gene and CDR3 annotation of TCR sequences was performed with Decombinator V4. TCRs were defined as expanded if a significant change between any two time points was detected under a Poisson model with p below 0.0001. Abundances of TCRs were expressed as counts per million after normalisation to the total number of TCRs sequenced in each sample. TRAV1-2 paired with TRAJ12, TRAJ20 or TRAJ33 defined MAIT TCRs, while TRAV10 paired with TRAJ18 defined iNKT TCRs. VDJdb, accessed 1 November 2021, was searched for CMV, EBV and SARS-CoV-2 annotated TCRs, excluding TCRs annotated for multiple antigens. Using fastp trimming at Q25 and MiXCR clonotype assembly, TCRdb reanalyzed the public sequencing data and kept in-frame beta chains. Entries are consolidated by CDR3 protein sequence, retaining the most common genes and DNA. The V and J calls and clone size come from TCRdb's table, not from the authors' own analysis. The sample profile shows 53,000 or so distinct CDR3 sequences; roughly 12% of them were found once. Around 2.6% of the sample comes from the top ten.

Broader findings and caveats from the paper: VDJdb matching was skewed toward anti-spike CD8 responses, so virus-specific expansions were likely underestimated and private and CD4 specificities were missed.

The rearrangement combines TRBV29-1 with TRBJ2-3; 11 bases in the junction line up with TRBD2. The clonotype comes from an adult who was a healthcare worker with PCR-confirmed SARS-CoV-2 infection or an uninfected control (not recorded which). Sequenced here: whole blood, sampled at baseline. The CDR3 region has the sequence CSVGTLAGEDTDTQYF. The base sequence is TGCAGCGTTGGGACACTAGCGGGAGAGGACACAGATACGCAGTATTTT.